This T cell receptor beta chain was sequenced in a study of B cell selection in AIRE deficiency. The regulatory T cell sort gate was CD4+CD25hiCD127low/negative. With 0 bases clipped from V and 0 bases from J, the junction kept 12 bases outside the gene matches. The CDR3 is 20 residues long. From germline, CDR1 is SGHRS and CDR2 YFSETQ. Whole-study results and caveats: About 28% of healthy-shared Treg sequences were found among patient Tconv cells. CDR3s were shorter in shared Treg sequences, reflecting few non-templated nucleotide insertions.

Data came from immunoSEQ multiplex PCR; TCRdb stores just in-frame clones and leaves some out. The table lists about 26,000 clones, approximately 90% of them singletons. About this clone: As yet, its antigen is unknown.

This clonotype was obtained from a human donor in good health. This chain links TRBV5-1 with TRBJ2-4, with TRBD2 identical over 10 bases. Sequencing was done on a sample of CD4+CD25+ Tregs sorted from PBMCs. CDR3 loop: CASSLAYYTSGVGAKNIQYF. The CDR3 DNA is TGCGCCAGCAGCTTGGCTTATTACACTAGCGGGGTCGGAGCCAAAAACATTCAGTACTTC. Together with reference TRBV5-1 and TRBJ2-4, the CDR3 gives the full variable domain: KAGVTQTPRYLIKTRGQQVTLSCSPISGHRSVSWYQQTPGQGLQFLFEYFSETQRNKGNFPGRFSGRQFSNSRSEMNVSTLELGDSALYLCASSLAYYTSGVGAKNIQYFGAGTRLSVL.